These 18 T cell receptor beta chains were sequenced from one sample in a study of blood T cell repertoires in COVID-19. Produced via immunoSEQ multiplex PCR; TCRdb's table is partial and in-frame only. The repertoire holds approximately 210,000 clones, with 83% as singletons. Material: peripheral blood. These TCRs come from a woman between 35 and 50 years old with active or convalescent COVID-19.

A note on this clone: Its ends do not fully match the called genes, so a read error is possible. The chain carries TRBV7-7 and TRBJ1-5; D is uncertain. Germline loops: CDR1 SSHAT, CDR2 FNYEAQ (reference sequence). The CDR3 loop spans 16 amino acids. The CDR3 region is CASSLAQDQGSQPQHF. The CDR3 DNA sequence: TGTGCTAGCAGCTTAGCCCAGGATCAAGGTAGTCAGCCCCAGCATTTT.

The chain recombines TRBV7-9 with TRBJ1-1; TRBD1 aligns across 9 bases. This CDR3 is built from 15 residues. The J segment lost 5 bases and the V segment lost 2 bases, leaving 6 bases of the junction unmatched. Looked up from germline, CDR1 is SEHNR and CDR2 is FQNEAQ (reference sequence). CDR3 DNA: TGTGCCAGCAGCTTACAGGGACAGGGCGGAACTGAAGCTTTCTTT. The encoded protein is CASSLQGQGGTEAFF.

This clone appeared a few times. This CDR3 reads CASLSGGQKGNTEAFF. In nucleotides, the CDR3 is TGTGCCAGCTTATCGGGCGGACAGAAAGGGAACACTGAAGCTTTCTTT. J is TRBJ1-1 and V is TRBV7-2; tentatively, D is TRBD1 (6 bases). Deletions cut 8 bases from V and 1 base from J, with 20 bases between. The germline CDR1 and CDR2 sequences are SGHTA and FQGNSA. This CDR3 spans 16 amino acids.

This clone was seen only once. This chain uses TRBV5-6 with TRBJ2-7, with D possibly matching TRBD1 (5 bases). The CDR3 loop spans 14 amino acids. CDR1 SGHDT and CDR2 YYEEEE come from the germline V gene. V was cut by 1 base and J by 3 bases, with 11 bases left in between. This chain's CDR3 is CASSLLDTYYEQYF. The CDR3 DNA is TGTGCCAGCAGCTTGCTGGACACCTACTACGAGCAGTACTTC.

This chain connects TRBV4-1 to TRBJ1-2; 7 bases align to TRBD1. Germline V gene lookup returns CDR1 MGHRA and CDR2 YSYEKL. The J segment lost 4 bases and the V segment lost 4 bases, leaving 18 bases of the junction unmatched. The CDR3 spans 18 residues. The CDR3 spells CASSPQFPRQGHLYGYTF. CDR3 bases: TGCGCCAGCAGCCCACAGTTCCCCCGACAGGGCCATCTCTATGGCTACACCTTC.

The chain combines TRBV27 with TRBJ2-3; TRBD1 might be the D (5 bases). V was clipped by 4 bases and J by 4 bases, with 12 bases between them. CDR3 size: 14 residues. The germline V gene has CDR1 MNHEY and CDR2 SMNVEV (reference sequence). Written as DNA, the CDR3 is TGTGCCAGCAGTTCCCAGGGTCCGCCAGATACGCAGTATTTT. It is translated as CASSSQGPPDTQYF.

This clone has a handful of counts. J is TRBJ1-1 and V is TRBV18, with a weak D call TRBD1 (5 bases). Deletions cut 4 bases from V and 1 base from J, with 16 bases between. Germline V gives CDR1 KGHSH, CDR2 LQKENI. The CDR3 contains 16 residues. The CDR3: CASSLRDGAGNTEAFF. The CDR3 bases are TGTGCCAGCTCACTTCGGGACGGAGCGGGGAACACTGAAGCTTTCTTT.

The CDR3 protein is CASSDTGPSGIYGYTF. The CDR3 bases are TGTGCCAGCAGTGACACTGGACCCTCCGGGATCTATGGCTACACCTTC. The rearrangement links TRBV25-1 to TRBJ1-2; D remains unclear. Trimming removed 3 bases from V and 4 bases from J, with 18 bases in between. The CDR3 spans 16 residues. CDR1 MGHDK and CDR2 SYGVNS come from the germline V gene.

The chain carries TRBV5-6 and TRBJ1-4; tentative D call: TRBD1 (6 bases). The CDR3 loop spans 17 amino acids. Germline lookup yields CDR1 SGHDT and CDR2 YYEEEE. V lost 0 bases and J lost 5, with 17 bases in between. CDR3 sequence: CASSLAAVVRGNEKLFF. CDR3 sequence (DNA): TGTGCCAGCAGCTTGGCGGCTGTGGTAAGGGGGAATGAAAAACTGTTTTTT.

J is TRBJ2-5 and V is TRBV5-1; D is uncertain. CDR3 length equals 12 residues. Germline V gives CDR1 SGHRS, CDR2 YFSETQ. The V gene lost 0 bases and the J gene lost 4 bases, with 4 bases spanning the gap. CDR3 nucleotides: TGCGCCAGCAGCTTGGTGGCAGAGACCCAGTACTTC. Translated: CASSLVAETQYF.

Here the CDR3 reads CASSLGRSSNSPLHF. Here the CDR3 DNA reads TGTGCCAGCAGCTTGGGTCGGAGTTCGAATTCACCCCTCCACTTT. J is TRBJ1-6 and V is TRBV11-3, with D hard to call. Germline V gene sequence: CDR1 SGHNT, CDR2 YENEEA. The CDR3 has 15 amino acids. V shed 3 bases and J shed 7 bases, with 13 bases lying between them.

This clone was seen only a few times. This chain joins TRBV4-2 and TRBJ2-7, with TRBD2 matching over 9 bases. Germline V gene lookup returns CDR1 LGHNA and CDR2 YNFKEQ. Trimming removed 0 bases from V and 0 bases from J; junction bases left unmatched: 3. The CDR3 contains 16 residues. The CDR3 sequence: CASSQEGTSSSYEQYF. The DNA of the CDR3 is TGTGCCAGCAGCCAAGAGGGGACTAGCAGCTCCTACGAGCAGTACTTC.

This clone was seen once. The chain links TRBV28 to TRBJ2-3; 8 positions agree with TRBD2. Per the germline V gene, CDR1 is MDHEN and CDR2 is SYDVKM. The CDR3 extends over 16 amino acids. With V trimmed by 5 bases and J by 4 bases, 11 bases remained unmatched. CDR3 sequence (DNA): TGTGCCAGCAGTAGTCCGGGGGGGCCGCGGCCAGATACGCAGTATTTT. This encodes CASSSPGGPRPDTQYF.

The chain combines TRBV7-9 with TRBJ1-2; D not resolved. This CDR3 is built from 15 residues. The V gene lost 5 bases and the J gene lost 4 bases, with 17 bases spanning the gap. Germline V gene lookup returns CDR1 SEHNR and CDR2 FQNEAQ (reference sequence). CDR3 amino acids: CASSHSTGGGYGYTF. The CDR3 DNA is TGTGCCAGCAGCCACTCAACGGGTGGAGGCTATGGCTACACCTTC.

The chain combines TRBV9 with TRBJ1-3; D call uncertain. Per the germline V gene, CDR1 is SGDLS and CDR2 is YYNGEE. This CDR3 region has 15 residues. V gave up 0 bases and J gave up 4 bases, with 11 bases separating them. The CDR3 region is CASSVDGLQGNTIYF. In nucleotides, the CDR3 is TGTGCCAGCAGCGTAGACGGGTTACAAGGAAACACCATATATTTT. The variable domain in full, with the rest retrieved from reference TRBV9 and TRBJ1-3, is DSGVTQTPKHLITATGQRVTLRCSPRSGDLSVYWYQQSLDQGLQFLIQYYNGEERAKGNILERFSAQQFPDLHSELNLSSLELGDSALYFCASSVDGLQGNTIYFGEGSWLTVV.

The V call is TRBV6-6, the J call TRBJ2-3, with D perhaps matching TRBD2 (6 bases). This CDR3 is built from 14 residues. Trimming removed 6 bases at V and 3 bases at J, with 13 bases between. Germline V gene sequence: CDR1 MNHNY, CDR2 SVGAGI (reference sequence). CDR3 residues: CASRALGGTDTQYF. Written as DNA, the CDR3 is TGTGCCAGCAGGGCCTTGGGGGGAACAGATACGCAGTATTTT.

This chain uses TRBV4-1 with TRBJ1-2, with a tentative D call TRBD1 (5 bases). The CDR3 contains 15 residues. The ends were cut back, 5 bases at V and 1 base at J, with 14 bases in the middle. Germline loops: CDR1 MGHRA, CDR2 YSYEKL. CDR3 loop: CASSSRGGVNYGYTF. CDR3 in DNA: TGCGCCAGCAGCTCCCGGGGGGGGGTTAACTATGGCTACACCTTC.

The CDR3 spells CASSPTSQETQYF. The CDR3 coding sequence is TGTGCCAGCTCACCGACATCCCAAGAGACCCAGTACTTC. The rearrangement joins TRBV18 to TRBJ2-5; D uncertain. This CDR3 contains 13 residues. V lost 3 bases and J lost 1, with 6 bases in between. Germline V gene data show CDR1 as KGHSH and CDR2 as LQKENI.